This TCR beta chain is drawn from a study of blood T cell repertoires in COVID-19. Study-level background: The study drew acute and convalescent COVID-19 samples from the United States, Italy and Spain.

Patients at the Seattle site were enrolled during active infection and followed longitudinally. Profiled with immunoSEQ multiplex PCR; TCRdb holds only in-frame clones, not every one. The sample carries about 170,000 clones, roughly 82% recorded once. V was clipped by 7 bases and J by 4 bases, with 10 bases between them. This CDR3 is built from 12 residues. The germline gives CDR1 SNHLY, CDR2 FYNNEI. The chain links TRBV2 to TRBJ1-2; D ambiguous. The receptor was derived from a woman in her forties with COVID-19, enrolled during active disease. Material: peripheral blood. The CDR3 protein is CASTETAYGYTF. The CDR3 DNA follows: TGTGCCAGCACCGAGACTGCCTATGGCTACACCTTC.